This TCR beta chain was obtained from a study of shared clonotypes between healthy human individuals. This CDR3 comprises 16 residues. Trimming at V came to 2 bases and at J to 6 bases, leaving 8 bases not matched to a gene. The germline V gene encodes CDR1 SGHDT and CDR2 YYEEEE. The assay ran at deep level. In the original processing: Filtering was not the same, since immunoSEQ gave junction-only sequences without quality scores. Clones were sequenced by immunoSEQ multiplex PCR, and TCRdb holds only the in-frame ones, with some missing. V, J and clone size derive from that table, while D and trimming were established from the DNA sequence. The data hold just under 350,000 clones, with roughly 70% observed a single time.

The rearrangement joins TRBV5-6 to TRBJ2-1; 10 bases line up with TRBD2. The specimen was memory CD4+ T cells sorted from blood. The sample's subset: CD45RA-negative fraction. The origin of this receptor is a man younger than 40 in good health. The CDR3, as DNA: TGTGCCAGCAGCTTTTATCGTACTAGCGGGGCCAATGAGCAGTTCTTC. This codes for CASSFYRTSGANEQFF.